A single sample gave rise to the 30 T cell receptor beta chains below, sequenced in a study of T cell repertoires in cytomegalovirus infection. Their target antigens are unknown. In TCRdb, the reads were re-called with MiXCR into one record per CDR3 protein. Of roughly 800,000 distinct CDR3 sequences in the sample, around 29% were seen once. The sample here was cultured CD8+ T cells from PBMCs, taken from culture after CMV antigen stimulation. These receptors all stem from a human donor in good health (CMV status not recorded). Some clones in this sample may be carry-over from other donors' samples.

The chain has TRBV19 and TRBJ2-7; D may be TRBD1 (6 bases). V was trimmed by 6 bases and J by 2 bases, leaving 11 bases between them. This CDR3 contains 13 residues. Germline V lookup: CDR1 LNHDA, CDR2 SQIVND (reference sequence). CDR3 in amino acids: CASSSGAAYEQYF. The CDR3 DNA sequence: TGTGCCAGTAGCTCAGGGGCCGCCTACGAGCAGTACTTC.

This clonotype was found a few times. The V call is TRBV7-9, the J call TRBJ2-4; D not certain. This CDR3 region has 15 residues. Germline CDR1 SEHNR, CDR2 FQNEAQ (reference sequence). Trimming pared 3 bases from V and 0 bases from J, leaving 9 bases between. CDR3 coding DNA: TGTGCCAGCAGCTTTTGGACGCTAGCCAAAAACATTCAGTACTTC. Its protein product is CASSFWTLAKNIQYF. Full variable domain (outside the CDR3, taken from reference TRBV7-9 and TRBJ2-4): DTGVSQNPRHKITKRGQNVTFRCDPISEHNRLYWYRQTLGQGPEFLTYFQNEAQLEKSRLLSDRFSAERPKGSFSTLEIQRTEQGDSAMYLCASSFWTLAKNIQYFGAGTRLSVL.

CDR3 loop: CASSPKGTPGNTIYF. The CDR3 bases are TGTGCCAGCAGCCCAAAGGGGACCCCTGGAAACACCATATATTTT. The V and J genes are TRBV7-9 and TRBJ1-3, with a tentative D call TRBD1 (5 bases). The V and J ends lost 5 bases and 2 bases respectively, with 13 bases between them. CDR1 is SEHNR and CDR2 is FQNEAQ in the germline V gene (reference sequence). This CDR3 has 15 residues.

This clonotype was counted ten times or more. The chain uses TRBV5-1 and TRBJ2-5; TRBD2 agrees at 11 bases. This CDR3 contains 15 residues. Germline loops: CDR1 SGHRS, CDR2 YFSETQ. V lost 3 bases to trimming and J lost 5 bases; unmatched junction nucleotides: 6. CDR3 amino acids: CASSSPSGGIETQYF. The CDR3 DNA sequence: TGCGCCAGCAGCTCCCCTAGCGGGGGGATTGAGACCCAGTACTTC.

V and J are TRBV6-6 and TRBJ2-5; possible D gene TRBD1, 7 bases. The CDR3 is 15 amino acids. Germline CDR1 is MNHNY and CDR2 is SVGAGI (reference sequence). Trimming stripped 11 bases from V and 7 bases from J, with 26 bases between. This chain's CDR3 is CAARDSRDSEGTQYF. CDR3 bases: TGTGCCGCCCGGGACAGCCGGGACTCGGAGGGGACCCAGTACTTC.

This chain uses TRBV7-6 with TRBJ2-5; 8 bases agree with TRBD1. Germline trimming cut 1 base from V and 10 bases from J; bases unmatched to any gene: 5. CDR1 SGHVS and CDR2 FNYEAQ come from the germline V gene. The CDR3 length is 13 residues. CDR3 in amino acids: CASSLGQGISQYF. DNA for the CDR3: TGTGCCAGCAGCTTAGGACAGGGGATTAGCCAGTACTTC.

In this sample, this clonotype turned up a few times. The chain joins TRBV7-6 to TRBJ1-3, with unresolved D. The CDR3 runs 17 residues. Germline lookup yields CDR1 SGHVS and CDR2 FNYEAQ. V shed 5 bases and J shed 5 bases, with 22 bases lying between them. The CDR3 region is CASSTANDEDLRNTIYF. CDR3 in DNA: TGTGCCAGCAGCACGGCGAACGACGAGGACCTTCGAAACACCATATATTTT.

The V and J genes are TRBV19 and TRBJ1-5; 7 positions agree with TRBD1. The V and J ends lost 10 bases and 3 bases, in that order; junction bases with no gene match: 9. The length of the CDR3 is 14 residues. Looked up from germline, CDR1 is LNHDA and CDR2 is SQIVND (reference sequence). Here the CDR3 reads CATSSDRYNQPQHF. CDR3 nucleotide sequence: TGTGCCACCTCCTCGGACAGGTACAATCAGCCCCAGCATTTT.

The J gene is TRBJ1-2, the V gene TRBV6-6; D is perhaps TRBD1 (6 bases). CDR3 length: 13 residues. Looked up from germline, CDR1 is MNHNY and CDR2 is SVGAGI (reference sequence). V was shortened by 6 bases and J by 7 bases, with 15 bases between the two germline ends. CDR3 DNA: TGTGCCAGCAGCGAGGGACCAGGGGTTGGCTACACCTTC. It translates to CASSEGPGVGYTF.

CDR3 coding DNA: TGTGCCAGCAGGCCGGGCTCCGACTACTATGGCTACACCTTC. Translating gives CASRPGSDYYGYTF. The chain joins TRBV27 to TRBJ1-2; no reliable D call. V lost 6 bases and J lost 3, with 14 bases in between. The V gene's germline CDR1 is MNHEY and CDR2 SMNVEV (reference sequence). The CDR3 has 14 residues.

This clonotype occurred many times. The J gene is TRBJ2-7, the V gene TRBV5-5, with D possibly called TRBD1 or TRBD2 (5 bases each). The CDR3 length is 15 residues. Germline values: CDR1 SGHKS, CDR2 YYEKEE (reference sequence). V lost 4 bases to trimming and J lost 3 bases, with 17 bases between them. The CDR3: CASSDPGTEDYEQYF. DNA of the CDR3: TGTGCCAGCAGCGATCCCGGGACGGAGGACTACGAGCAGTACTTC.

This clonotype was recorded at least ten times. V gene TRBV19 combines with J gene TRBJ1-1; 7 positions agree with TRBD1. This CDR3 comprises 14 residues. Germline CDR1 is LNHDA and CDR2 is SQIVND (reference sequence). J was trimmed by 1 base and V by 4 bases; bases with no gene match: 3. DNA for the CDR3: TGTGCCAGTAGTACCACAGGGGAGAACACTGAAGCTTTCTTT. Protein sequence: CASSTTGENTEAFF.

With respect to this clonotype: The missing conserved phenylalanine or tryptophan at the end of this CDR3 makes a read error likely. This chain joins TRBV7-6 and TRBJ1-2; D may be TRBD1 (5 bases). The CDR3 length is 17 residues. Germline V gives CDR1 SGHVS, CDR2 FNYEAQ. V was pared by 1 base and J by 4 bases, with 19 bases between. The CDR3 bases are TGTGCCAGCAGCTTAGACCCCCTCTTCGACAGAACCTATGGCTACACCTAC. Translating gives CASSLDPLFDRTYGYTY.

The CDR3 is CASRADRWENTEAFF. CDR3 sequence (DNA): TGTGCCAGCAGGGCCGACAGGTGGGAGAACACTGAAGCTTTCTTT. This sequence joins TRBV5-5 and TRBJ1-1; tentative D call: TRBD1 (6 bases). The germline CDR1 and CDR2 sequences are SGHKS and YYEKEE (reference sequence). With 5 bases removed from V and 1 base from J, the gap between germline ends came to 15 bases. CDR3 length: 15 residues.

This clonotype appeared a few times. This chain connects TRBV7-9 to TRBJ2-1, with TRBD1 matching over 9 bases. V lost 3 bases, J lost 7 bases, and 10 bases stayed unmatched. In germline, CDR1 is SEHNR, CDR2 FQNEAQ (reference sequence). The CDR3 loop spans 16 amino acids. In DNA, the CDR3 is TGTGCCAGCAGCTTGGTGCGGACAGGGGATGGGAATGAGCAGTTCTTC. Translating gives CASSLVRTGDGNEQFF.

With respect to this clonotype: At one boundary the junction diverges from the germline segment, which might be a read error. The chain carries TRBV7-8 and TRBJ2-2, with 9 bases that match TRBD2. The CDR3 spans 16 residues. CDR1 and CDR2 (germline): SGHVS, FQNEAQ. CDR3 amino acids: CVSSLLGLAGPGELFF. DNA for the CDR3: TGTGTCAGCAGCCTTCTTGGGCTAGCGGGGCCCGGGGAGCTGTTTTTT.

This chain links TRBV11-3 with TRBJ2-1; 13 nucleotides agree with TRBD2. The CDR3 covers 16 residues. After removal of 5 bases from V and 8 bases from J, the junction contained 9 bases not matched to a gene. Germline assignment: CDR1 SGHNT and CDR2 YENEEA. This CDR3 reads CASSAVLAGGHDEQFF. As DNA, the CDR3 is TGTGCCAGCAGCGCCGTACTAGCGGGGGGGCATGATGAGCAGTTCTTC. Drawing the rest from reference TRBV11-3 and TRBJ2-1, the complete variable domain is EAGVVQSPRYKIIEKKQPVAFWCNPISGHNTLYWYLQNLGQGPELLIRYENEEAVDDSQLPKDRFSAERLKGVDSTLKIQPAELGDSAVYLCASSAVLAGGHDEQFFGPGTRLTVL.

There are a few counts of this clonotype. This chain joins TRBV7-6 and TRBJ2-3, with D uncertain. V lost 2 bases and J lost 3, with 18 bases in between. Germline CDR1 SGHVS, CDR2 FNYEAQ. The CDR3 spans 17 residues. The CDR3 bases are TGTGCCAGCAGCTTAACCTCGGGCCCCCCGGCGACAGATACGCAGTATTTT. This encodes CASSLTSGPPATDTQYF. Full variable domain (missing parts from reference TRBV7-6 and TRBJ2-3): GAGVSQSPRYKVTKRGQDVALRCDPISGHVSLYWYRQALGQGPEFLTYFNYEAQQDKSGLPNDRFSAERPEGSISTLTIQRTEQRDSAMYRCASSLTSGPPATDTQYFGPGTRLTVL.

The chain has TRBV12-5 and TRBJ2-1; 7 positions agree with TRBD2. CDR1 LGHNT and CDR2 FRNRAP come from the germline V gene. V lost 3 bases to trimming and J lost 7 bases; unmatched junction nucleotides: 9. The CDR3 consists of 15 residues. This CDR3 is CASGFYWGGGNEQFF. DNA for the CDR3: TGTGCTAGTGGTTTTTATTGGGGGGGAGGGAATGAGCAGTTCTTC.

At least ten counts were recorded for this clonotype. The CDR3 nucleotides read TGTGCCAGCAGCTTGGACCCGTTACACGAGCAGTACGTC. Translation: CASSLDPLHEQYV. The chain has TRBV7-6 and TRBJ2-7; D ambiguous. This CDR3 is built from 13 residues. Germline-derived CDR1 and CDR2 are SGHVS and FNYEAQ. Between the trimmed V and J ends, which lost 3 bases and 5 bases, there was a span of 11 bases.

This clonotype was counted only a few times. The chain uses TRBV4-1 and TRBJ1-5; D is possibly TRBD1 (5 bases). Trimming stripped 3 bases from V and 5 bases from J, with 17 bases between. The CDR3 contains 16 residues. Germline CDR1 MGHRA, CDR2 YSYEKL. CDR3 coding DNA: TGCGCCAGCAGCCAGAAGGGAGTAGGGGTAGATCAGCCCCAGCATTTT. As protein: CASSQKGVGVDQPQHF.

This clonotype was recorded a few times. V and J are TRBV5-6 and TRBJ2-5; TRBD1 agrees at 10 bases. J gave up 2 bases and V 4 bases, and 11 bases lay outside the gene matches. This CDR3 spans 17 amino acids. Germline CDR1 and CDR2: SGHDT and YYEEEE. CDR3 nucleotide sequence: TGTGCCAGCAGCCGTACGTCTGGACAGGGGGTGCAAGAGACCCAGTACTTC. Translation: CASSRTSGQGVQETQYF.

This clonotype was detected only once. J is TRBJ1-1 and V is TRBV2; maybe TRBD1 (5 bases). The V gene's germline CDR1 is SNHLY and CDR2 FYNNEI. The CDR3 is made up of 15 amino acids. Trimming cost V 0 bases and J 5 bases, with 13 bases left between them. This CDR3 reads CASSEAGPIGTEAFF. The CDR3 region has the DNA TGTGCCAGCAGTGAAGCGGGACCGATAGGAACTGAAGCTTTCTTT.

J is TRBJ2-5 and V is TRBV7-6; D gene uncertain. Trimming removed 4 bases at V and 4 bases at J, with 10 bases between. The length of the CDR3 is 13 residues. CDR1 and CDR2 (germline): SGHVS, FNYEAQ. Written as DNA, the CDR3 is TGTGCCAGCAGCTCAAACCCGCGAGAGACCCAGTACTTC. It translates to CASSSNPRETQYF.

This rearrangement joins TRBV14 to TRBJ1-2; 7 nucleotides align to TRBD1. This CDR3 is built from 16 residues. In germline, CDR1 is SGHDN, CDR2 FVKESK. The V and J ends lost 1 base and 1 base, in that order; junction bases with no gene match: 6. The CDR3 DNA sequence: TGTGCCAGCAGCCAAGCCTCCGGGACAGTTAACTATGGCTACACCTTC. Translating gives CASSQASGTVNYGYTF. Together with reference TRBV14 and TRBJ1-2, the CDR3 gives the full variable domain: EAGVTQFPSHSVIEKGQTVTLRCDPISGHDNLYWYRRVMGKEIKFLLHFVKESKQDESGMPNNRFLAERTGGTYSTLKVQPAELEDSGVYFCASSQASGTVNYGYTFGSGTRLTVV.

Concerning this clonotype itself: Given a much more abundant clone one base away, this may be a read error. The chain carries TRBV12-3 or TRBV12-4 and TRBJ2-3; D not certain. V was cut by 3 bases and J by 1 base, with 11 bases left in between. The CDR3 extends over 15 amino acids. The CDR3 DNA reads TGTGCCAGCAGTTTCTCGCGGACCCGCACAGATACGCAGTATTTT. Protein product: CASSFSRTRTDTQYF.

This clonotype appeared a few times. The chain's CDR3 is CASSIGWGDSNQPQHF. CDR3 DNA sequence: TGTGCCAGTAGCATTGGATGGGGGGATAGCAATCAGCCCCAGCATTTT. The chain links TRBV19 to TRBJ1-5; a weak D match, TRBD1 (5 bases). V was clipped by 6 bases and J by 0 bases, with 15 bases between them. The CDR3 consists of 16 residues. The V gene's germline CDR1 is LNHDA and CDR2 SQIVND (reference sequence).

This clonotype has a handful of counts. V and J are TRBV5-1 and TRBJ2-1, with unresolved D. V lost 6 bases, J lost 7 bases, and 8 bases lay in between. Per the germline V gene, CDR1 is SGHRS and CDR2 is YFSETQ. The CDR3 sequence is 11 residues long. The CDR3, as DNA: TGCGCCAGCACGACAATGAATGAGCAGTTCTTC. As protein: CASTTMNEQFF.

The chain carries TRBV7-9 and TRBJ1-1; D is perhaps TRBD1 (5 bases). The CDR3 covers 12 residues. V was shortened by 6 bases and J by 4 bases, with 9 bases between the two germline ends. Germline V CDR1 and CDR2: SEHNR, FQNEAQ (reference sequence). The CDR3 sequence: CASRGVGTEAFF. CDR3 sequence (DNA): TGTGCCAGCAGGGGGGTCGGCACTGAAGCTTTCTTT.

This clonotype was seen a handful of times. This chain uses TRBV4-1 with TRBJ2-3; 8 positions agree with TRBD1. Trimming at V came to 4 bases and at J to 0 bases, leaving 9 bases not matched to a gene. The germline V gene encodes CDR1 MGHRA and CDR2 YSYEKL. The CDR3 has 17 residues. CDR3 sequence reads: CASSLSPGTGSTDTQYF. The CDR3 bases are TGCGCCAGCAGCCTTTCCCCCGGGACAGGAAGCACAGATACGCAGTATTTT.